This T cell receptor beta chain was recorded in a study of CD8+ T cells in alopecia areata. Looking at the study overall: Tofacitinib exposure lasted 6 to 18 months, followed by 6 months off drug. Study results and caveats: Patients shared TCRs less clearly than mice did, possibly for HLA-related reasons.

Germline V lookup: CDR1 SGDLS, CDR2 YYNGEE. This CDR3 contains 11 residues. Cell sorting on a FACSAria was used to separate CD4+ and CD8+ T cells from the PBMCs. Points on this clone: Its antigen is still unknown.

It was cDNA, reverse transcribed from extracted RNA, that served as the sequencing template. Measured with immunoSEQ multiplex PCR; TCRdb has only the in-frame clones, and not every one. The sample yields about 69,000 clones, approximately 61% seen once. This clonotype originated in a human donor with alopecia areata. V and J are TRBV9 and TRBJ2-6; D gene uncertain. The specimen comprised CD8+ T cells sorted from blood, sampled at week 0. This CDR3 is CVGCGANVLTF. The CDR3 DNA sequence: TGTGTAGGTTGTGGGGCCAACGTCCTGACTTTC.